This TCR beta chain originates from a study of T-cell reconstitution after alpha-beta-depleted transplantation in children. As it was prepared, the TCRbeta library received unique molecular identifiers. From the PCR reads, TCRdb called clonotypes with MiXCR, one entry per CDR3 protein. The data show 600,000 to 800,000 distinct CDR3 sequences, approximately 14% seen once. Points from the study as a whole: There were some patients whose high TCRbeta diversity at day 60 came from surviving recipient T cells and thymic progenitors. After transplant, at about two months, alpha-beta T cells were reportedly derived from several hundred expanded graft clones. T cells produced anew were the main source of T-cell counts and diversity one year after transplant.

Remarks on this clonotype: Its antigen is unidentified.

Germline loops: CDR1 SNHLY, CDR2 FYNNEI. The CDR3 covers 17 residues. V lost 2 bases and J lost 0, with 16 bases in between. Sequences were derived from PBMCs, sampled before TCRalphabeta/CD19-depleted stem cell transplant. The V and J genes are TRBV2 and TRBJ2-5; D not resolved. This sequence was found in a girl aged 2-10 years with congenital amegakaryocytic thrombocytopenia, due to receive a stem cell transplant. CDR3 DNA: TGTGCCAGCAGTGAAATTCCGCACCCGGTGTACCAAGAGACCCAGTACTTC. Translating it yields CASSEIPHPVYQETQYF.